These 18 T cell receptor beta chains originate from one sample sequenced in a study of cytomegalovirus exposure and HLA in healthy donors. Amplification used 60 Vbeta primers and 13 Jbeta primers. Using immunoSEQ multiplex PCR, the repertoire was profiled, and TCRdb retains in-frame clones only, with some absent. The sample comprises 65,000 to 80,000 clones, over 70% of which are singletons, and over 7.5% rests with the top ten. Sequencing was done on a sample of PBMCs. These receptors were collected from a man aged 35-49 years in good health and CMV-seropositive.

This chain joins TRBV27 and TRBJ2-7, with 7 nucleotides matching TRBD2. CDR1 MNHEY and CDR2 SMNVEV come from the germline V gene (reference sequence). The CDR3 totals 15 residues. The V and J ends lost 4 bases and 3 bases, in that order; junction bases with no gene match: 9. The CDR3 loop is CASSSSGTNVYEQYF. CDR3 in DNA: TGTGCCAGCAGTTCCTCAGGGACTAACGTCTACGAGCAGTACTTC.

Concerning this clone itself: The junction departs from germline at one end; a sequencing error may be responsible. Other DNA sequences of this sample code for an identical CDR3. CDR3 loop: CASSSDWRGGGELFF. As DNA, the CDR3 is TGTGCCAGTAGCTCCGACTGGAGGGGGGGCGGGGAGCTGTTTTTT. J is TRBJ2-2 and V is TRBV7-8; possibly TRBD2 for D (7 bases). From germline, CDR1 is SGHVS and CDR2 FQNEAQ. This CDR3 is built from 15 residues.

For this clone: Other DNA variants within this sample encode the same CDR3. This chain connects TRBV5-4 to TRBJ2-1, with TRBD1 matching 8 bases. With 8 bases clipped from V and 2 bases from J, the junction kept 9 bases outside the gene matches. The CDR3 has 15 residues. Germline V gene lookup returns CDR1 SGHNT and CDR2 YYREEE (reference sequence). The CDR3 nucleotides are TGTGCCAGTAGCCCTGACAGGGGAGCCTACAATGAGCAGTTCTTC. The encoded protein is CASSPDRGAYNEQFF.

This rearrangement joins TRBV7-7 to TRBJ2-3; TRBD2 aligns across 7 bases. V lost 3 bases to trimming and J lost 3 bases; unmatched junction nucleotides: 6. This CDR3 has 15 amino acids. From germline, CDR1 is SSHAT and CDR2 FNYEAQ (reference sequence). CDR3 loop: CASSLSGAATDTQYF. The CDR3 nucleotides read TGTGCCAGCAGCTTGAGCGGGGCCGCGACAGATACGCAGTATTTT.

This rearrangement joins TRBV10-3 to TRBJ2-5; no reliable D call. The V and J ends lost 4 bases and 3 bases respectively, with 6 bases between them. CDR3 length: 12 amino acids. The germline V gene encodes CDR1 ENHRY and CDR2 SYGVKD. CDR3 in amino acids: CAISGLEETQYF. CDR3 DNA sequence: TGTGCCATCAGTGGGCTGGAAGAGACCCAGTACTTC.

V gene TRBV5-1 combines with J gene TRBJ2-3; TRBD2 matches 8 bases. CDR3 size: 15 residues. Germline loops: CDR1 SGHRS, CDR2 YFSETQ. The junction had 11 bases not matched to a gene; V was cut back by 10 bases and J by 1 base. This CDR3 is CARYGMTSGTDTQYF. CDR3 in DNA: TGCGCCCGATACGGAATGACTAGCGGCACAGATACGCAGTATTTT.

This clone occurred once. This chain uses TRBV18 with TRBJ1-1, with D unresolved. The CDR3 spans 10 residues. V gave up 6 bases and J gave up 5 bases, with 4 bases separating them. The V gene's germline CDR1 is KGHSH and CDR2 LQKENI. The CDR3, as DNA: TGTGCCAGCTCCGGGACTGAAGCTTTCTTT. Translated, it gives CASSGTEAFF.

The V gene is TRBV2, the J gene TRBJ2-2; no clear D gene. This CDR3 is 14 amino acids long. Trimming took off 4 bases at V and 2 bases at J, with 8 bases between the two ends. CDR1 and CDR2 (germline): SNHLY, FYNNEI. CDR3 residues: CASSVTGNTGELFF. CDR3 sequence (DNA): TGTGCCAGCAGTGTAACCGGTAACACCGGGGAGCTGTTTTTT.

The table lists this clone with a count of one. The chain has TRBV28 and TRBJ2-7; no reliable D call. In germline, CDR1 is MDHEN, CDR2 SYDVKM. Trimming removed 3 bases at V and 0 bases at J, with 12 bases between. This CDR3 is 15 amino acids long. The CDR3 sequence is CASSFVSASSYEQYF. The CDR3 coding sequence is TGTGCCAGCAGTTTTGTCAGCGCGAGCTCCTACGAGCAGTACTTC.

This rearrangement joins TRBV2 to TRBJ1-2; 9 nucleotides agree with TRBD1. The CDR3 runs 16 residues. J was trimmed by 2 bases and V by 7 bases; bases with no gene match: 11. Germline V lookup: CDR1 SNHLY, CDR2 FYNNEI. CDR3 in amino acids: CASTEAGTGTNYGYTF. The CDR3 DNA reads TGTGCCAGCACCGAAGCCGGGACAGGGACCAACTATGGCTACACCTTC.

The CDR3 is CASTLFGQGENSPLHF. The CDR3 bases are TGTGCCAGCACCCTTTTCGGACAGGGAGAAAATTCACCCCTCCACTTT. This sequence joins TRBV2 and TRBJ1-6; the match to TRBD1 covers 8 bases. In germline, CDR1 is SNHLY, CDR2 FYNNEI. This CDR3 is built from 16 residues. The ends lost 7 bases at V and 7 bases at J; junction bases unmatched: 12. The full variable domain, its missing parts supplied by reference TRBV2 and TRBJ1-6, is EPEVTQTPSHQVTQMGQEVILRCVPISNHLYFYWYRQILGQKVEFLVSFYNNEISEKSEIFDDQFSVERPDGSNFTLKIRSTKLEDSAMYFCASTLFGQGENSPLHFGNGTRLTVT.

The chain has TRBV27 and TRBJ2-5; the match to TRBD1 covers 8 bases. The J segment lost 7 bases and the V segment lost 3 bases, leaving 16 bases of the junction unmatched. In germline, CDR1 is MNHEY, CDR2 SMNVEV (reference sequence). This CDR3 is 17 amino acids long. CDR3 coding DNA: TGTGCCAGCAGTTTTGTGGCGATGTCAGGGGGCGCCGGGACCCAGTACTTC. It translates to CASSFVAMSGGAGTQYF.

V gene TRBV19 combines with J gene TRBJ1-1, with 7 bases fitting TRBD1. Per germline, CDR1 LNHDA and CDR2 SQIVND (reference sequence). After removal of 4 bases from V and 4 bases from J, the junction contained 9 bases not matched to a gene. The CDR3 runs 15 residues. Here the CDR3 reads CASSSSRGAGTEAFF. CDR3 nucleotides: TGTGCCAGTAGTAGCTCCAGGGGGGCCGGCACTGAAGCTTTCTTT.

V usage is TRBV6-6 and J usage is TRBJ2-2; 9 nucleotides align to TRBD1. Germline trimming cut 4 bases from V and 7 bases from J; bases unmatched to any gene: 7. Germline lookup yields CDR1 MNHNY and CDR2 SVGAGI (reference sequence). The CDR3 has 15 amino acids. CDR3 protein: CASSSVDRGGGELFF. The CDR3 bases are TGTGCCAGCAGTTCCGTCGACAGGGGGGGCGGGGAGCTGTTTTTT.

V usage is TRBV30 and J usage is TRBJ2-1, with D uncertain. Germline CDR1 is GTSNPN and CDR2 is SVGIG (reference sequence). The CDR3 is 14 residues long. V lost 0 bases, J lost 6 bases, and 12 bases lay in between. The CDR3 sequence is CAWSVLERPNEQFF. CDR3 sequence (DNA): TGTGCCTGGAGTGTACTCGAGAGGCCCAATGAGCAGTTCTTC.

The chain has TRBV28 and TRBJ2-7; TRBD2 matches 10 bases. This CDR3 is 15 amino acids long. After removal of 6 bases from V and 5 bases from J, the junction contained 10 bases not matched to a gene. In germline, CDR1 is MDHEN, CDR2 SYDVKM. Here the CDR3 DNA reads TGTGCCAGCAGCTCGGGGCTAGCGGGAGAACACGAGCAGTACTTC. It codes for CASSSGLAGEHEQYF.

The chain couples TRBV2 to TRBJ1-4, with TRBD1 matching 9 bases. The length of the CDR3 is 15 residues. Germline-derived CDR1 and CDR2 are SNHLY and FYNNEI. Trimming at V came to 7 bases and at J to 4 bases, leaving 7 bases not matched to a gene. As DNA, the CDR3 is TGTGCCAGCACCCGTTGGGGACAGGGTAATGAAAAACTGTTTTTT. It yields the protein CASTRWGQGNEKLFF.

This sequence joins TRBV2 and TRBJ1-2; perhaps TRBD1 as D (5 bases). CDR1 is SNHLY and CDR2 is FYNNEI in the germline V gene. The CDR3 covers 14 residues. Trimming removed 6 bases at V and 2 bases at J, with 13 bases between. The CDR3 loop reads CASRDLGLNYGYTF. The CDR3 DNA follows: TGTGCCAGCAGGGACTTGGGACTGAACTATGGCTACACCTTC.